A selection of T cell receptor beta chains follows, all from one sample in a study of cytomegalovirus exposure and HLA in healthy donors. The method was immunoSEQ multiplex PCR; TCRdb's version includes in-frame clones alone and lacks a portion of them. The sample has 150,000 to 200,000 clones; roughly 79% are singletons. What was sequenced was PBMCs. The receptors shown here come from a woman between 18 and 29 years old in good health and CMV-seropositive. Each CDR3 is given with its conserved first and last residue. D genes are given only for firm matches. The size of a clone is reported for some rows only, either as once, few or many, or as a class for expanded clones.

-,-,TRBV12-5,TRBJ2-1,TGTGCTAGTGGTTTGGATCCGGGATACACCTACAATGAGCAGTTCTTC,CASGLDPGYTYNEQFF
-,-,TRBV5-4,TRBJ2-5,TGTGCCAGCAGCTTCCCCAAAGAGACCCAGTACTTC,CASSFPKETQYF
-,few,TRBV11-2,TRBJ2-5,TGTGCCAGCAGCTCGCGGGCGGTCCAAGAGACCCAGTACTTC,CASSSRAVQETQYF
-,once,TRBV9,TRBJ1-5,TGTGCCAGCAGCGCAGGGGATAGCAATCAGCCCCAGCATTTT,CASSAGDSNQPQHF
TRBD2,-,TRBV2,TRBJ2-3,TGTGCCAGCGGGGAGGGTGCAGGTACGCAGTATTTT,CASGEGAGTQYF
-,-,TRBV6-6,TRBJ1-5,TGTGCCAGCAGTGGTCCCGTCGGGCAGCCCCAGCATTTT,CASSGPVGQPQHF
-,-,TRBV9,TRBJ1-4,TGTGCCAGCAGCGCCGACCGGCTCAGCACGGGTGCAACTAATGAAAAACTGTTTTTT,CASSADRLSTGATNEKLFF
-,once,TRBV29-1,TRBJ2-3,TGCAGCGCACGACAGGCGGATACGCAGTATTTT,CSARQADTQYF
TRBD2,once,TRBV10-3,TRBJ2-5,TGTGCCATCAGCGGGACTAGCGGTCAAGAGACCCAGTACTTC,CAISGTSGQETQYF
-,-,TRBV7-9,TRBJ1-4,TGTGCCAGCAGCTTAGGCGGGTATAATGAAAAACTGTTTTTT,CASSLGGYNEKLFF
TRBD2,-,TRBV7-2,TRBJ2-1,TGTGCCAGCAGCTTAGTCGGCGGGGGGGCCTACAATGAGCAGTTCTTC,CASSLVGGGAYNEQFF
-,-,TRBV19,TRBJ1-1,TGTGCCTCAAACTCGGGGATCTGGAACACTGAAGCTTTCTTT,CASNSGIWNTEAFF
-,-,TRBV2,TRBJ1-1,TGTGCCAGCAGTGAAAGGCGGCCGGGAGAAATGAACACTGAAGCTTTCTTT,CASSERRPGEMNTEAFF
-,-,TRBV27,TRBJ1-1,TGTGCCAGCAGTCCCCTCAGGAGGGCCGCTGAAGCTTTCTTT,CASSPLRRAAEAFF
-,once,TRBV5-1,TRBJ1-4,TGCGCCAGCAGCTTGGCCGGAGTGCGCACCGGCCCGGATGCAACTAATGAAAAACTGTTTTTT,CASSLAGVRTGPDATNEKLFF
TRBD2,-,TRBV6-5,TRBJ2-5,TGTGCCAGCAGTCCCCCGGGACTAGCTACGGAGACCCAGTACTTC,CASSPPGLATETQYF
-,-,TRBV6-6,TRBJ2-2,TGTGCCAGCAGTTATCGGGTCACCGGGGAGCTGTTTTTT,CASSYRVTGELFF
-,-,TRBV4-2,TRBJ2-1,TGTGCCAGCAGCCAAGAGGGTAGCGGTACCTACAATGAGCAGTTCTTC,CASSQEGSGTYNEQFF
-,-,TRBV7-2,TRBJ1-1,TGTGCCAGCAACTCTAGGGGGTTTGAAGCTTTCTTT,CASNSRGFEAFF
-,-,TRBV10-3,TRBJ1-4,TGTGCCATCAGTGACGGCGGACTTAATGAAAAACTGTTTTTT,CAISDGGLNEKLFF
TRBD2,-,TRBV4-3,TRBJ2-7,TGCGCCAGCAGCCCCGGACTAGCGGGGACCTACGAGCAGTACTTC,CASSPGLAGTYEQYF
-,-,TRBV21-1,TRBJ2-3,TGTGCCAGCAGCAAATTCGCGGGGGCGAACACAGATACGCAGTATTTT,CASSKFAGANTDTQYF
TRBD1,-,TRBV5-5,TRBJ2-3,TGTGCCAGCGGGTGGCGACAGGGGCTAGCGCTCAGCACAGATACGCAGTATTTT,CASGWRQGLALSTDTQYF
TRBD1,-,TRBV6-4,TRBJ1-6,TGTGCCAGCAGGGGGACAGGGAATTCACCCCTCCACTTT,CASRGTGNSPLHF
TRBD2,-,TRBV28,TRBJ2-3,TGTGCCAGCAGTTCCTCACTAGCGGGGGGCACAGATACGCAGTATTTT,CASSSSLAGGTDTQYF
TRBD1,-,TRBV5-1,TRBJ2-3,TGCGCCAGCAGCTTGGCCGGGACAGGCACAGATACGCAGTATTTT,CASSLAGTGTDTQYF
TRBD2,-,TRBV5-6,TRBJ2-3,TGTGCCAGCAGCCAAGGACTAGCGGGGGGGCCGGGCACAGATACGCAGTATTTT,CASSQGLAGGPGTDTQYF
TRBD1,-,TRBV9,TRBJ2-5,TGTGCCAGCAGCGGTGGACAGGGGTCGGGTGGGGAAGAGACCCAGTACTTC,CASSGGQGSGGEETQYF
-,-,TRBV7-2,TRBJ1-4,TGTGCCAGCAGCCAGTGGGGAGGGGTGGTGTTTTCGGATGAAAAACTGTTTTTT,CASSQWGGVVFSDEKLFF
TRBD2,-,TRBV7-2,TRBJ2-7,TGTGCCAGCAACCAGTGGGGAGGGTCCTACGAGCAGTACTTC,CASNQWGGSYEQYF
-,-,TRBV28,TRBJ1-3,TGTGCCAGCAGTTTATTGGGGGGGGATGGGAATAACACCATATATTTT,CASSLLGGDGNNTIYF
TRBD1,-,TRBV18,TRBJ1-4,TGTGCCAGCTCCCCGGGACAGGATAATGAAAAACTGTTTTTT,CASSPGQDNEKLFF
TRBD1,-,TRBV6-5,TRBJ1-2,TGTGCCAGCAGTTACGAGACAGGGACTCGGCCGACCTTC,CASSYETGTRPTF
-,-,TRBV27,TRBJ2-7,TGTGCCAGCAGTTTTAGTAAACTAGGCTCCTACGAGCAGTACTTC,CASSFSKLGSYEQYF
-,-,TRBV7-2,TRBJ1-1,TGTGCCAGCTCCCCGGTCCGGGGAACTGAAGCTTTCTTT,CASSPVRGTEAFF
TRBD1,-,TRBV7-9,TRBJ2-1,TGTGCCAGCAGCGGAACAGGGGGTAACAATGAGCAGTTCTTC,CASSGTGGNNEQFF
TRBD1,-,TRBV7-3,TRBJ2-1,TGTGCCAGCAGCTTCCGAGGACAGGGTGAGCAGTTCTTC,CASSFRGQGEQFF